A single sample gave rise to the 8 T cell receptor beta chains below, sequenced in a study of blood T cell repertoires in COVID-19. Generated by immunoSEQ multiplex PCR, the TCRdb table keeps only in-frame clones and is missing some. The sample lists 240,000 or so clones; approximately 90% were seen once. Sequencing used PBMCs or T cells enriched from blood (not recorded which). The receptors shown here come from a man aged 35 to 55 who had recovered from COVID-19.

The chain recombines TRBV30 with TRBJ1-5; no definite D call. The CDR3 has 13 residues. CDR1 and CDR2 from the germline V gene are GTSNPN and SVGIG (reference sequence). Trimming cost V 2 bases and J 6 bases, with 11 bases left between them. The CDR3 region has the DNA TGTGCCTGGAGTCTTGAGGGTGCTCAGCCCCAGCATTTT. Protein: CAWSLEGAQPQHF.

In DNA, the CDR3 is TGCGCCAGCAGCTTTAGGACTAACACTGAAGCTTTCTTT. Protein sequence: CASSFRTNTEAFF. The V gene is TRBV5-1, the J gene TRBJ1-1, with unresolved D. The CDR3 covers 13 residues. Germline CDR1 reads SGHRS; CDR2 reads YFSETQ. V lost 2 bases to trimming and J lost 2 bases, with 7 bases between them.

The chain combines TRBV4-2 with TRBJ2-7, with D maybe TRBD2 (5 bases). Germline V gene lookup returns CDR1 LGHNA and CDR2 YNFKEQ. Trimming took off 3 bases at V and 1 base at J, with 13 bases between the two ends. The CDR3 is 15 residues long. The CDR3 DNA is TGTGCCAGCAGCCATCTTCGGGATGGGTCCTACGAGCAGTACTTC. It specifies CASSHLRDGSYEQYF.

The chain joins TRBV20-1 to TRBJ2-5; D call uncertain. The V end lost 4 bases, the J end lost 2 bases, and 5 bases lay between the germline ends. This CDR3 contains 11 residues. Germline V gene lookup returns CDR1 DFQATT and CDR2 SNEGSKA (reference sequence). CDR3 DNA: TGCAGTGCTACCAAACAAGAGACCCAGTACTTC. It codes for CSATKQETQYF.

The gene calls are TRBV6-5 and TRBJ2-1; D gene ambiguous. V lost 2 bases to trimming and J lost 10 bases, with 6 bases between them. CDR3 size: 11 residues. Germline lookup yields CDR1 MNHEY and CDR2 SVGAGI. The CDR3 DNA follows: TGTGCCAGCAGTTACGAGACAGAGCAGTTCTTC. It encodes CASSYETEQFF.

The chain employs TRBV19 and TRBJ2-3, with D perhaps matching TRBD1 (6 bases). The CDR3 runs to 15 residues. In germline, CDR1 is LNHDA, CDR2 SQIVND (reference sequence). The V end was cut by 5 bases, the J end by 2 bases, with 14 bases between. The CDR3 DNA reads as TGTGCCAGTAGTCCTTCGGGACACCCCACAGATACGCAGTATTTT. It translates to CASSPSGHPTDTQYF.

This clone showed up just a few times. The gene calls are TRBV9 and TRBJ2-2; D is unresolved. Germline lookup yields CDR1 SGDLS and CDR2 YYNGEE. This CDR3 contains 16 residues. Trimming took 0 bases from V and 0 from J, leaving 9 bases between them. The CDR3 is CASSVDDKTNTGELFF. CDR3 sequence (DNA): TGTGCCAGCAGCGTAGATGACAAGACGAACACCGGGGAGCTGTTTTTT. The whole variable domain, filled in from reference TRBV9 and TRBJ2-2, reads DSGVTQTPKHLITATGQRVTLRCSPRSGDLSVYWYQQSLDQGLQFLIQYYNGEERAKGNILERFSAQQFPDLHSELNLSSLELGDSALYFCASSVDDKTNTGELFFGEGSRLTVL.

The rearrangement joins TRBV11-2 to TRBJ2-1; 14 bases are shared with TRBD2. Germline V gives CDR1 SGHAT, CDR2 FQNNGV. V dropped 2 bases and J dropped 7; count of bases not matched to a gene: 4. The CDR3 loop spans 16 amino acids. The CDR3 region is CASSLMTSGRANEQFF. CDR3 sequence (DNA): TGTGCCAGCAGCTTAATGACTAGCGGGAGGGCGAATGAGCAGTTCTTC.